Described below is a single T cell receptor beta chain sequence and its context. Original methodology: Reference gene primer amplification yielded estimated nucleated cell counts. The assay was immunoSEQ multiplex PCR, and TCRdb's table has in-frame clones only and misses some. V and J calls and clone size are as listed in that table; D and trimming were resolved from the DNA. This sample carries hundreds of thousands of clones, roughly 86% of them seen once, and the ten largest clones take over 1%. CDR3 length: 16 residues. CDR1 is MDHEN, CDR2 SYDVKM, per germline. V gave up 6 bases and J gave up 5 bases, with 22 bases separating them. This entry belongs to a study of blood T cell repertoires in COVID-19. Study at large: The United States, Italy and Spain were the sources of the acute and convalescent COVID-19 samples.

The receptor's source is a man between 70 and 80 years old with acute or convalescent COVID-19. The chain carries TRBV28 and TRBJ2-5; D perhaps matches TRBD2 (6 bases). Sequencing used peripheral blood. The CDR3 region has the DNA TGTGCCAGCAGGCCCGGGCGGACCGCGGGGCGTGAGACCCAGTACTTC. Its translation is CASRPGRTAGRETQYF.